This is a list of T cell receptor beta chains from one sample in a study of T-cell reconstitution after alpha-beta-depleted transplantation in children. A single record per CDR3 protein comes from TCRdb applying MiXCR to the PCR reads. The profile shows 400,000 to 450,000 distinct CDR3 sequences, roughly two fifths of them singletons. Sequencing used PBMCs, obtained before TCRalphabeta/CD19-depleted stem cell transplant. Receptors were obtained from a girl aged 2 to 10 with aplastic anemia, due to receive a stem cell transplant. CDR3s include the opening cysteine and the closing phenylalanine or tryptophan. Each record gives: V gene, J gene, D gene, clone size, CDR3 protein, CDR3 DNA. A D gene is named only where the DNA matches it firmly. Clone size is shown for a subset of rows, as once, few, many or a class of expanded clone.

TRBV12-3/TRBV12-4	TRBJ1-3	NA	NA	CASSPRFSGNTIYF	TGTGCCAGCAGTCCGCGCTTCTCTGGAAACACCATATATTTT
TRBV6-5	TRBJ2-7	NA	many	CASSYGPRGTEQYF	TGTGCCAGCAGTTACGGACCCCGGGGGACCGAGCAGTACTTC
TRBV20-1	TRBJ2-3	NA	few	CSAHVWQGRTDTQYF	TGCAGTGCTCATGTTTGGCAGGGAAGGACAGATACGCAGTATTTT
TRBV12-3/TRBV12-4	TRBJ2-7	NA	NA	CASRRAAEQYF	TGTGCCAGCAGAAGGGCTGCCGAGCAGTACTTC
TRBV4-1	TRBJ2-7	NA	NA	CASSQDRTSYEQYF	TGCGCCAGCAGCCAAGATCGGACCTCCTACGAGCAGTACTTC
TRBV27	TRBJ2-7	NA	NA	CASRTPGEQYF	TGTGCCAGCAGGACCCCAGGAGAGCAGTACTTC
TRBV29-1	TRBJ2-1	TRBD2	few	CSVEDHGGGREQFF	TGCAGCGTTGAAGATCACGGGGGGGGCCGTGAGCAGTTCTTC
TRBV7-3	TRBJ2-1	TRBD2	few	CASSSRREGSEQFF	TGTGCCAGCAGCTCAAGGCGGGAGGGCTCTGAGCAGTTCTTC
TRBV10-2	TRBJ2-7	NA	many	CATSDFPLYEQYF	TGCGCCACGTCGGATTTCCCTCTCTACGAGCAGTACTTC
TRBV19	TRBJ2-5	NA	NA	CASSVDPVGTQYF	TGTGCCAGTAGTGTGGACCCGGTGGGGACCCAGTACTTC
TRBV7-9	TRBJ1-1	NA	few	CASGPYRNTEAFF	TGTGCCAGCGGGCCATACAGGAACACTGAAGCTTTCTTT
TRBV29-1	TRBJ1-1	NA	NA	CSVGFTPTTEAFF	TGCAGCGTTGGATTTACCCCTACCACTGAAGCTTTCTTT
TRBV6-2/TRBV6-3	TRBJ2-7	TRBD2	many	CASSYGARTSDNLRREQYF	TGTGCCAGCAGTTATGGGGCGAGGACTAGCGACAACTTACGACGCGAGCAGTACTTC
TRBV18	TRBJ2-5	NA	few	CASSPLKKGIQETQYF	TGTGCCAGCTCACCTCTAAAGAAGGGGATCCAAGAGACCCAGTACTTC
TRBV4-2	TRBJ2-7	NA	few	CASSQDPGSSYEQYF	TGTGCCAGCAGCCAAGATCCAGGCTCTTCCTACGAGCAGTACTTC
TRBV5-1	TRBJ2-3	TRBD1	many	CASSFVSGTGDPDTQYF	TGCGCCAGCAGCTTTGTTTCCGGGACAGGGGACCCAGATACGCAGTATTTT
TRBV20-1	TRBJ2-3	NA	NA	CSASLDPTDTQYF	TGCAGTGCTTCACTAGATCCCACAGATACGCAGTATTTT
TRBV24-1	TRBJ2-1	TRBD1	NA	CATSTGQVDGEQFF	TGTGCCACCAGTACAGGACAGGTGGACGGTGAGCAGTTCTTC
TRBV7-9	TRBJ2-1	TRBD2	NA	CASSRGEGLVYNEQFF	TGTGCCAGCAGCCGAGGGGAGGGACTCGTCTACAATGAGCAGTTCTTC
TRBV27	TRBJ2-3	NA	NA	CASRPSLAGDTQYF	TGTGCCAGCAGACCTTCGCTAGCTGGAGATACGCAGTATTTT
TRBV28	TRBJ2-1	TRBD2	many	CASSLLAGAGNEQFF	TGTGCCAGCAGTTTACTAGCGGGAGCGGGTAATGAGCAGTTCTTC
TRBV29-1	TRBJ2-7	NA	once	CSVVRTPDEQYF	TGCAGCGTTGTCAGGACCCCTGACGAGCAGTACTTC
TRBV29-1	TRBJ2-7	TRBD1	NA	CSIGQGKYEQYF	TGCAGCATTGGACAGGGAAAATACGAGCAGTACTTC
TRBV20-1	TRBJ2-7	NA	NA	CSAAPGRDEQYF	TGCAGTGCTGCCCCGGGCAGGGACGAGCAGTACTTC
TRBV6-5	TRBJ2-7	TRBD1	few	CASSSDRGFYEQYF	TGTGCCAGCAGTTCGGACAGGGGATTCTACGAGCAGTACTTC
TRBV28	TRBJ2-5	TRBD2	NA	CASENRGGQETQYF	TGTGCCAGCGAAAATCGGGGGGGCCAAGAGACCCAGTACTTC
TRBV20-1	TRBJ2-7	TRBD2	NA	CSASKPSGNYEQYF	TGCAGTGCTAGTAAACCTAGCGGCAACTACGAGCAGTACTTC
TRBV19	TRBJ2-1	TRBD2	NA	CASSMLAGWNEQFF	TGTGCCAGTAGTATGCTAGCGGGGTGGAATGAGCAGTTCTTC
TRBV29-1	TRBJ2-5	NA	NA	CSVDGGFKETQYF	TGCAGCGTTGATGGCGGGTTCAAAGAGACCCAGTACTTC
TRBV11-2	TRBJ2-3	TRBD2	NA	CASSRRGFAGDADTQYF	TGTGCCAGCAGCCGCCGCGGATTTGCGGGGGATGCAGATACGCAGTATTTT
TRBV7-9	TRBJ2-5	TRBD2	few	CASSPLAGPEQETQYF	TGTGCCAGCAGCCCTCTAGCGGGCCCGGAACAAGAGACCCAGTACTTC
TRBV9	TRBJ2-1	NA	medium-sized	CASSAGLSSSYNEQFF	TGTGCCAGCAGCGCCGGACTTTCGAGCTCCTACAATGAGCAGTTCTTC
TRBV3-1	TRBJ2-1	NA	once	CASSKSYEQFF	TGTGCCAGCAGCAAGAGCTATGAGCAGTTCTTC
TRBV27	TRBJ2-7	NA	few	CASSLSPSSHEQYF	TGTGCCAGCAGTTTATCGCCTAGCTCCCACGAGCAGTACTTC
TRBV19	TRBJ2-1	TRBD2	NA	CASSGRDSKQFF	TGTGCCAGTAGTGGGAGGGACTCTAAGCAGTTCTTC
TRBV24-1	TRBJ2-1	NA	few	CATSVGLYNEQFF	TGTGCCACCAGTGTTGGACTATACAATGAGCAGTTCTTC
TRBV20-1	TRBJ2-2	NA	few	CSARMDTGELFF	TGCAGTGCTAGGATGGATACCGGGGAGCTGTTTTTT
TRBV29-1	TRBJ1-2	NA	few	CSVDAGGLGSYGYTF	TGCAGCGTTGATGCCGGGGGGCTAGGTTCCTATGGCTACACCTTC
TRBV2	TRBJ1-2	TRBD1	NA	CASSLIRDRDGYTF	TGTGCCAGCAGTTTGATCCGGGACAGGGACGGCTACACCTTC
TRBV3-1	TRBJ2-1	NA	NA	CASSRSRSSYNEQFF	TGTGCCAGCAGCCGGAGTAGAAGCTCCTACAATGAGCAGTTCTTC
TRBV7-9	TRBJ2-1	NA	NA	CASSVEYYNEQFF	TGTGCCAGCAGCGTAGAATACTACAATGAGCAGTTCTTC
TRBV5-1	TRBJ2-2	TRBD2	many	CASSSFGGTGELFF	TGCGCCAGCAGCTCGTTCGGGGGGACCGGGGAGCTGTTTTTT
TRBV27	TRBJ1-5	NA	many	CASSSTGGHQPQHF	TGTGCCAGCAGCTCGACGGGGGGGCATCAGCCCCAGCATTTT
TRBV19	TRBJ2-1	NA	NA	CASSIRGGYNEQFF	TGTGCCAGTAGTATCCGCGGTGGCTACAATGAGCAGTTCTTC
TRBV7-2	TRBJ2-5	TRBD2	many	CASSRPLAGAAETQYF	TGTGCCAGCAGCCGCCCACTAGCGGGAGCGGCAGAGACCCAGTACTTC
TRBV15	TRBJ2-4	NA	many	CATSRDTADIQYF	TGTGCCACCAGCAGAGATACAGCAGACATTCAGTACTTC
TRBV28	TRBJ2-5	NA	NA	CASSLQGSKSQETQYF	TGTGCCAGCAGTCTTCAGGGTAGTAAATCTCAAGAGACCCAGTACTTC
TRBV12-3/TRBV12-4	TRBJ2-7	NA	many	CASISGAAKF	TGTGCCAGCATTTCGGGGGCAGCAAAGTTC
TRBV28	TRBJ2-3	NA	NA	CASSLGLGNTQYF	TGTGCCAGCAGTTTAGGCCTCGGGAATACGCAGTATTTT
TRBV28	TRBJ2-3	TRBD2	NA	CASSLNRLAGGTDTQYF	TGTGCCAGCAGTTTAAATAGACTAGCGGGGGGCACAGATACGCAGTATTTT
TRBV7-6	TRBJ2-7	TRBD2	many	CASSLTSGSEQYF	TGTGCCAGCAGCTTAACTAGCGGGAGCGAGCAGTACTTC
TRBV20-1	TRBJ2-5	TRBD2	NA	CSARRGGAQETQYF	TGCAGTGCTAGACGCGGGGGGGCCCAAGAGACCCAGTACTTC
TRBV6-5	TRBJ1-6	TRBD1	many	CASSYRGGQGQYNSPLHF	TGTGCCAGCAGTTACAGGGGAGGACAGGGGCAATATAATTCACCCCTCCACTTT
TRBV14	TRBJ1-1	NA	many	CASSQERATEAFF	TGTGCCAGCAGCCAAGAAAGGGCCACTGAAGCTTTCTTT
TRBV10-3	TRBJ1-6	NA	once	CAISYGAGKGGSPLHF	TGTGCCATCAGTTACGGCGCAGGGAAGGGGGGTTCACCCCTCCACTTT